The 24 T cell receptor beta chains below come from one sample, sequenced in a study of technical replicates of blood from a few donors. Data came from immunoSEQ multiplex PCR; TCRdb stores just in-frame clones and leaves some out. The sample shows approximately 94,000 clones, 90% to 96% of them seen only once. Specimen: T cells isolated from PBMCs. Source of these receptors: a human donor in good health.

This clone was counted once. The chain links TRBV29-1 to TRBJ2-6, with D possibly TRBD1 on 7 matching bases. Germline V gene sequence: CDR1 SQVTM, CDR2 ANQGSEA. CDR3 length: 13 amino acids. In DNA, the CDR3 is TGCAGTGCGGGACAGTCTGGGGCCAACGTCCTGACTTTC. This sequence encodes CSAGQSGANVLTF.

This sequence joins TRBV27 and TRBJ2-7; D remains unclear. This CDR3 is 13 amino acids long. V was trimmed by 3 bases and J by 2 bases, leaving 8 bases between them. Germline V CDR1 and CDR2: MNHEY, SMNVEV (reference sequence). In DNA form, the CDR3 reads TGTGCCAGCAGTTTTACGGTCCCCTACGAGCAGTACTTC. Its translation: CASSFTVPYEQYF.

The chain couples TRBV10-1 to TRBJ1-2; D remains ambiguous. Germline V gene data show CDR1 as WNHNN and CDR2 as SYGVQD (reference sequence). V was clipped by 2 bases and J by 7 bases, with 8 bases between them. This CDR3 contains 12 residues. CDR3 protein: CASSEQVFGYTF. CDR3 DNA sequence: TGCGCCAGCAGTGAGCAGGTTTTTGGCTACACCTTC.

The chain links TRBV7-2 to TRBJ1-5, with TRBD1 matching 12 bases. Germline CDR1 is SGHTA and CDR2 is FQGNSA. The trim removed 5 bases at V and 6 bases at J, leaving 5 bases unmatched. This CDR3 spans 15 amino acids. For the CDR3, the DNA is TGTGCCAGCAGCCCGGGACAGGGGGCGAGTCAGCCCCAGCATTTT. Translated: CASSPGQGASQPQHF.

V and J are TRBV28 and TRBJ2-3; 10 bases fit TRBD2. J lost 2 bases, V lost 3 bases, and 14 bases had no gene match. CDR1 and CDR2 (germline): MDHEN, SYDVKM. This CDR3 is 19 amino acids long. The chain's CDR3 is CASSFPPAGGPSDTDTQYF. The CDR3 DNA sequence: TGTGCCAGCAGTTTTCCCCCAGCGGGAGGGCCCTCGGACACAGATACGCAGTATTTT.

This chain uses TRBV19 with TRBJ2-2; 11 positions match TRBD2. This CDR3 region has 16 residues. Germline V gene lookup returns CDR1 LNHDA and CDR2 SQIVND (reference sequence). J gave up 2 bases and V 4 bases, and 3 bases lay outside the gene matches. This CDR3 reads CASSKTSGANTGELFF. In DNA, the CDR3 is TGTGCCAGTAGTAAGACTAGCGGGGCCAACACCGGGGAGCTGTTTTTT.

This chain links TRBV28 with TRBJ1-5; tentative D call: TRBD1 (5 bases). CDR1 is MDHEN and CDR2 is SYDVKM in the germline V gene. The V and J ends lost 5 bases and 1 base respectively, with 12 bases between them. The CDR3 runs 15 residues. CDR3 sequence: CASSLDSGSNQPQHF. CDR3 sequence (DNA): TGTGCCAGCAGTCTAGACAGCGGGAGCAATCAGCCCCAGCATTTT.

This clone has a single count. This chain joins TRBV10-1 and TRBJ2-7; 8 nucleotides agree with TRBD1. With 1 base clipped from V and 5 bases from J, the junction kept 4 bases outside the gene matches. CDR1 and CDR2 from the germline V gene are WNHNN and SYGVQD (reference sequence). The CDR3 is made up of 14 amino acids. DNA of the CDR3: TGCGCCAGCAGTGAGTTTCAGGGGGCGAACGAGCAGTACTTC. Its protein product is CASSEFQGANEQYF.

This chain connects TRBV27 to TRBJ1-5; D is ambiguous. Germline CDR1 MNHEY, CDR2 SMNVEV (reference sequence). Trimming took 2 bases from V and 0 from J, leaving 11 bases between them. This CDR3 has 16 residues. The DNA of the CDR3 is TGTGCCAGCAGTTTAAAACAGTCTTATAGCAATCAGCCCCAGCATTTT. Translation: CASSLKQSYSNQPQHF.

This chain connects TRBV27 to TRBJ1-2, with D possibly TRBD1 on 5 matching bases. Germline V gene sequence: CDR1 MNHEY, CDR2 SMNVEV (reference sequence). The CDR3 consists of 14 residues. V was trimmed by 2 bases and J by 5 bases, leaving 12 bases between them. CDR3 in DNA: TGTGCCAGCAGTTTAGCAGGGCCTGGTTATGGCTACACCTTC. Translation gives CASSLAGPGYGYTF.

V usage is TRBV2 and J usage is TRBJ2-1; no clear D. Per germline, CDR1 SNHLY and CDR2 FYNNEI. Trimming took off 4 bases at V and 5 bases at J, with 15 bases between the two ends. The CDR3 has 15 amino acids. CDR3 bases: TGTGCCAGCAGTGGAACTCAAATGATCCACAATGAGCAGTTCTTC. Its translation: CASSGTQMIHNEQFF.

The J gene is TRBJ2-5, the V gene TRBV6-1; D unclear. This CDR3 has 12 amino acids. The V gene's germline CDR1 is MNHNS and CDR2 SASEGT. The germline V and J ends were trimmed by 5 bases and 5 bases, with 9 bases remaining between them. CDR3 sequence: CASSFYRETQYF. The CDR3 nucleotides read TGTGCCAGCAGTTTCTACCGGGAGACCCAGTACTTC.

This clone came up once. The chain uses TRBV19 and TRBJ2-6; D possibly corresponds to TRBD1 (6 bases). CDR3 length: 15 residues. The V end was cut by 4 bases, the J end by 2 bases, with 9 bases between. Germline-derived CDR1 and CDR2 are LNHDA and SQIVND (reference sequence). CDR3 nucleotide sequence: TGTGCCAGTAGTAAAAACAGGGCTGGGGCCAACGTCCTGACTTTC. Amino acids: CASSKNRAGANVLTF.

The rearrangement uses TRBV5-8 and TRBJ2-1; no definite D call. Per the germline V gene, CDR1 is SGHTS and CDR2 is YDEGEE. The CDR3 has 11 residues. Trimming pared 5 bases from V and 3 bases from J, leaving 3 bases between. The CDR3 reads CASSLYNEQFF. DNA for the CDR3: TGTGCCAGCAGTCTCTACAATGAGCAGTTCTTC.

The chain has TRBV27 and TRBJ1-2, with D perhaps TRBD1 (6 bases). Trimming took off 2 bases at V and 4 bases at J, with 11 bases between the two ends. The CDR3 extends over 14 amino acids. From germline, CDR1 is MNHEY and CDR2 SMNVEV (reference sequence). The CDR3 region is CASSLSGGLYGYTF. The DNA for the CDR3 is TGTGCCAGCAGTTTAAGCGGGGGGCTCTATGGCTACACCTTC.

J is TRBJ1-2 and V is TRBV29-1; unclear D gene. The V end was cut by 2 bases, the J end by 2 bases, with 6 bases between. The CDR3 consists of 12 residues. Germline lookup yields CDR1 SQVTM and CDR2 ANQGSEA. CDR3 sequence: CSVEIQNYGYTF. In nucleotides, the CDR3 is TGCAGCGTTGAAATTCAAAACTATGGCTACACCTTC.

This rearrangement joins TRBV29-1 to TRBJ2-7; tentative D call: TRBD1 (6 bases). The CDR3 sequence is 12 residues long. V was cut by 6 bases and J by 1 base, with 10 bases left in between. Germline V gene data show CDR1 as SQVTM and CDR2 as ANQGSEA. Here the CDR3 reads CSVVGQSYEQYF. The DNA for the CDR3 is TGCAGCGTGGTAGGACAGTCCTACGAGCAGTACTTC.

V is TRBV7-3 and J is TRBJ2-5; D remains ambiguous. Germline assignment: CDR1 SGHTA and CDR2 FQGTGA. There are 15 residues in the CDR3. V was trimmed by 7 bases and J by 3 bases, leaving 18 bases between them. The CDR3 sequence is CASTPVQAEEETQYF. The CDR3 DNA is TGTGCCAGCACCCCCGTCCAGGCAGAAGAAGAGACCCAGTACTTC.

This chain links TRBV2 with TRBJ1-1, with D maybe TRBD1 (5 bases). The CDR3 totals 13 residues. Trimming shortened V by 8 bases and J by 1 base, and 11 bases separated the two germline ends. Germline-derived CDR1 and CDR2 are SNHLY and FYNNEI. CDR3 loop: CASVAGGNTEAFF. The CDR3 DNA reads as TGTGCCAGCGTGGCGGGGGGGAACACTGAAGCTTTCTTT. Full variable domain (missing parts from reference TRBV2 and TRBJ1-1): EPEVTQTPSHQVTQMGQEVILRCVPISNHLYFYWYRQILGQKVEFLVSFYNNEISEKSEIFDDQFSVERPDGSNFTLKIRSTKLEDSAMYFCASVAGGNTEAFFGQGTRLTVV.

The V gene is TRBV6-5, the J gene TRBJ2-4, with 13 bases that match TRBD2. The CDR3 consists of 16 residues. V shed 0 bases, J shed 5 bases, and the junction held 1 base outside the gene matches. The germline CDR1 and CDR2 sequences are MNHEY and SVGAGI. The CDR3, as DNA: TGTGCCAGCAGTTACTCAGGACTAGCGGGAGAAAACATTCAGTACTTC. This translates into CASSYSGLAGENIQYF.

V and J are TRBV4-1 and TRBJ1-1; 7 bases fit TRBD1. After removal of 4 bases from V and 6 bases from J, the junction contained 17 bases not matched to a gene. The length of the CDR3 is 17 residues. Germline V lookup: CDR1 MGHRA, CDR2 YSYEKL. The CDR3 DNA sequence: TGCGCCAGCAGCCCGGGGCTCCGGGGACAGCTGAGCTCTGAAGCTTTCTTT. Protein: CASSPGLRGQLSSEAFF.

The CDR3, as DNA: TGCGCCAGCAGCCTCCGGGAGAGCCACGAGCAGTACTTC. This encodes CASSLRESHEQYF. The rearrangement links TRBV4-1 to TRBJ2-7, with D possibly TRBD2 on 6 matching bases. This CDR3 is 13 amino acids long. Deletions cut 4 bases from V and 5 bases from J, with 12 bases between. The germline gives CDR1 MGHRA, CDR2 YSYEKL.

The rearrangement joins TRBV6-5 to TRBJ1-1; 7 bases agree with TRBD1. The germline CDR1 and CDR2 sequences are MNHEY and SVGAGI. The CDR3 is 15 amino acids. Trimming cost V 6 bases and J 3 bases; bases outside gene matches: 10. The CDR3 loop reads CASRLGQEGYTEAFF. The CDR3 region has the DNA TGTGCCAGCAGGCTAGGACAGGAGGGTTACACTGAAGCTTTCTTT.

The chain couples TRBV6-1 to TRBJ2-1, with D possibly matching TRBD2 (5 bases). Per germline, CDR1 MNHNS and CDR2 SASEGT. Trimming left V 8 bases short and J 7 bases short, with 15 bases between. The CDR3 spans 13 residues. CDR3 in amino acids: CASGLLGANEQFF. In DNA form, the CDR3 reads TGTGCCAGCGGTTTACTGGGAGCGAATGAGCAGTTCTTC.